This T cell receptor beta chain was identified during a study of cytomegalovirus exposure and HLA in healthy donors listed by TCRdb under 2017. Study-level background: An earlier analysis of about 560 of the donors reported around 280 Gb of sequence data and around 120 million unique TCR beta sequences obtained from about 180 million T cells. Genome-wide SNP genotypes for about three fifths of the 666 donors were used in a later genetic analysis, which treated that subset as a discovery cohort. Donor age, sex, ethnicity and CMV serostatus were compiled together with the repertoire data. Four to six DR-DQ haplotypes were handled as single units for association and clustering because linkage in the cohort was strong. The number of typed donors differed by locus: about 620-630 for A, B, C, DRB1 and DQB1; 500 to 550 for DQA1; 606 for DPA1; and 400 to 480 for DPB1. In a later analysis, previously published TCR beta repertoires from hundreds of donors were re-analyzed and high-resolution HLA genotyping was added so that TCR occurrence patterns could be studied. Across approximately 400 genotyped donors of the cohort, an average of roughly 230,000 unique TCR beta nucleotide sequences per donor were sequenced, and 15% to 20% of those sequences were non-productive. Class I and class II HLA loci were covered by the typing at four-digit resolution. Every repertoire in the discovery cohort had been generated on one and the same sequencing platform. In an earlier analysis of around 540 of the donors, high-throughput TCR beta sequencing was used to judge whether each TCR beta V gene segment behaved as functional or pseudogenic. Rather than using new phenotypic data, the later analysis identified candidate immune exposures from TCR beta sequences and from how often those sequences occurred across donors. A separate validation cohort of about 110 different subjects was used in addition to the approximately 610-subject first cohort. Among the roughly 400 genotyped donors, 81% belonged to the genetic ancestry cluster associated with self-reported Caucasian donors. The study aimed to test whether cataloging public T cell receptors could reveal signatures of past pathogen exposure. The study combined high-throughput TCR immunosequencing, statistical association of individual TCRs with disease status, and machine learning to predict cytomegalovirus infection status. About 300 gigabases of sequencing data and tens of millions of unique TCR sequences were included in an early release covering about 700 HLA-typed donors. The T cell repertoires of under 700 subjects were profiled by immunosequencing and related to cytomegalovirus serostatus.

The paper as a whole reports these results and caveats: Because counts were too low, some 16 rarely observed V segments, including chromosome 9 orphons, were excluded from the earlier analysis of a few hundred of the donors. A further reported finding was that TCR beta sequences accurately predicted the HLA-A and HLA-B alleles for most subjects in the first cohort. A few of the identified cytomegalovirus-associated TCR beta chains were confirmed in vitro to be specific for cytomegalovirus antigens. Most CMV-associated TCR beta chains appeared to be HLA-restricted in a later analysis, and the HLA associations seemed to be driven largely by CMV exposure. Presence/absence analyses assumed roughly uniform sequencing depth across donors, an assumption that may not hold. A later genetic analysis reported fewer N-insertions in productive TCRs among donors in an Asian-associated ancestry cluster than the roughly 620-donor mean. In a later analysis, several top co-occurrence clusters were reported to appear linked to parvovirus B19, influenza, CMV and Epstein-Barr virus. This cohort had only TCR beta chains sequenced, and the lack of alpha or paired-chain data limited which features could be detected. Some IMGT-functional V segments, including TRBV6-2 and TRBV6-3, could not be distinguished by the 87-base-pair reads and were therefore excluded. While some public TCRs were present in many individuals, most TCR sequences turned up only very rarely across donors. In an earlier analysis of some 540 of the donors, most TCR beta V segments appeared in productive rearrangements about 87% or about 30% of the time, broadly matching IMGT annotations. In the study, approximately 160 TCR beta chains were listed as associated with cytomegalovirus. A later analysis found that HLA-associated TCR beta chains were more clonally expanded and had lower generation probabilities than equally common non-associated chains. In a later analysis, TCR association rates were found to vary across HLA loci, with the most associated TCRs seen for DRB1 alleles and the fewest for HLA-C alleles. In a later genetic analysis, a missense DCLRE1C variant was associated with V-gene and J-gene trimming of TCR beta chains, and the association was replicated in an independent cohort. The authors suggested that the approach could potentially be generalized to other disease states and immunological phenotypes. The classifier was reported to diagnose cytomegalovirus status with high specificity and sensitivity in both the original cohort and the validation cohort. CMV serostatus was the only immune exposure information available for the cohort. Because HLA typing was unavailable for some donors at each locus, only the typed subset was used in association tests. When HLA alleles, especially DR and DQ, strongly co-occurred, attributing TCR associations to individual alleles was difficult. In a later analysis, 16,951 TCR beta sequences were associated with specific HLA alleles at a false discovery rate of 0.05. Linkage disequilibrium might explain the correlated functional status among segregating V segments, but an unknown experimental factor could not be excluded. A cluster of highly shared sequence variants was judged likely to be a technical artifact of the sequencing pipeline.

For this chain, trimming is 0 bases at the V end and 4 bases at the J end, and the number of junction bases without a gene match is 6. The CDR3 contains 18 residues, cysteine and phenylalanine counted. The sequence is cut down to CDR3 DNA, 54 bases in frame from base 1. For CDR1 and CDR2, the germline V gene (reference sequence) lists LNHDA and SQIVND. Receptor libraries were prepared by the immunoSEQ multiplex PCR assay. For the multiplex PCR, a mixture combining 60 forward primers for TCR Vbeta segments and 13 reverse primers for TCR Jbeta segments was used. Amplification of the CDR3 region of rearranged TCR beta genes was performed with a multiplex PCR assay on genomic DNA. Amplified TCR beta libraries were sequenced as 87-base-pair reads on the Illumina HiSeq System. In the paper's pipeline: Across the roughly 670 repertoires, a later analysis counted approximately 75 million unique TCR beta chains, approximately 12 million of which were shared by at least two donors. To remove PCR and sequencing errors, raw reads were error-corrected and collapsed into unique sequences using a nearest-neighbor algorithm that merged closely related sequences. V, D and J gene segments were assigned by aligning CDR3 sequences to IMGT reference sequences. For a sequence to be retained, a match of at least six nucleotides to both a V gene segment and a J gene segment was required. Rearrangements were called productive when the CDR3 lacked stop codons and stayed in frame with V and J; all others were non-productive. Following IMGT convention, CDR3 was defined as the stretch from the second conserved V-encoded cysteine up to the conserved J-encoded phenylalanine. The earlier analysis of about 500 of the donors excluded sequences that lacked an unambiguous match to a single V gene segment. An earlier analysis of about 590 of the donors classified V segments as functional when productive rearrangements were above 56.7% and as segregating when the standard deviation between donors was above 5%. A statistical classification framework was built for diagnosing cytomegalovirus status from the catalog of TCR beta chain sequences. In a later analysis, TCR nucleotide sequences were compared against IMGT/GENE-DB human TR gene sequences so that V and J genes could be assigned. The TCRdist pipeline was used in a later analysis to assign CDR3 sequences and most-parsimonious VDJ recombination scenarios. A later analysis defined each TCR beta chain by its CDR3 amino acid sequence plus V-gene family, and excluded reads lacking a unique V-gene family. A later analysis removed roughly 590 highly shared, low-generation-probability nucleotide sequences to deal with suspected cross-contamination and a sequencing artifact. In a later analysis, a clonal expansion index was calculated for each public chain from normalized within-repertoire ranks of inferred template counts. In a later analysis, generation probabilities were computed using a VDJ recombination model fitted to out-of-frame rearrangements, and the results were checked against IGoR. A later analysis scored TCR-TCR, TCR-HLA and TCR-CMV co-occurrence with hypergeometric tests, applying a repertoire-size bias correction to TCR pairs. A later analysis estimated false discovery rates by permuting HLA or CMV assignments 20 times. In a later analysis, co-occurring TCRs were grouped using DBSCAN, with TCRdist sequence similarity added in when clustering inside HLA-allele-positive subsets. For co-occurrence clustering, repertoires with fewer than 30,000 or more than 120,000 public chains were excluded, along with 4 to 6 repertoires with anomalous nucleotide sharing. The table was pulled from immuneACCESS by TCRdb, which kept in-frame rearrangements only. Such tables lose some clones; where checked, under half of the loss comes from unresolved V genes, and the rest has no known cause. D and trimming were read from the DNA, whereas the V and J calls and clone size are those reported in that table. This sample comprises over 150,000 clones, around 68% of them detected only once. Jointly, the top ten make up approximately 1.5% of the sample.

With respect to this clone: The antigen it binds to is not known. There are no base qualities to consult, and no much larger clone falls within one base.

In total, around 600 healthy bone marrow donors made up the cohort. All cohort members were sampled while nominally healthy, although unrecorded immune exposures were likely present. The donor was CMV seronegative and was included in the group of around 320 seronegative cohort members. A peripheral blood sample was provided by each donor, and peripheral blood mononuclear cells were used for TCR beta sequencing. Genomic DNA was extracted from the blood cell samples with the Qiagen DNeasy Blood Extraction Kit. The rearranged chain carries TRBV19 and TRBJ2-1, with 13 junctional bases fitting TRBD2. This receptor was taken from a man over 45 in good health and CMV-seronegative. Sequenced material: PBMCs. The DNA reads TGTGCCAGTAGTATAGATCAGACTAGCGGGGGGCGTTACAATGAGCAGTTCTTC. The encoded protein is CASSIDQTSGGRYNEQFF.